The 32 T cell receptor beta chains reported below all come from one sample, sequenced in a study of cytotoxic CD8 clonotypes in ibrutinib-treated CLL. Data came from immunoSEQ multiplex PCR; TCRdb stores just in-frame clones and leaves some out. The data show some 14,000 clones, more than 45% seen once. This specimen consisted of PBMCs, obtained at a 24-month disease-progression time point, from a patient treated with ibrutinib. The source of these receptors is a human donor with chronic lymphocytic leukemia.

This rearrangement joins TRBV25-1 to TRBJ1-1; TRBD1 is a possible D gene (5 bases). Germline CDR1 MGHDK, CDR2 SYGVNS. The CDR3 spans 13 residues. V was cut by 3 bases and J by 6 bases, with 11 bases left in between. The CDR3 is CASSDWGSPEAFF. CDR3 bases: TGTGCCAGCAGTGATTGGGGGAGCCCTGAAGCTTTCTTT.

The chain is built from TRBV5-6 and TRBJ2-5; D possibly corresponds to TRBD1 (6 bases). Germline lookup yields CDR1 SGHDT and CDR2 YYEEEE. The ends were cut back, 4 bases at V and 1 base at J, with 11 bases in the middle. CDR3 length: 14 amino acids. The CDR3 protein is CASSPGQIQETQYF. The CDR3 bases are TGTGCCAGCAGCCCCGGACAGATCCAAGAGACCCAGTACTTC.

This clone was recorded at least ten times. This chain uses TRBV7-9 with TRBJ2-1; D is perhaps TRBD2 (6 bases). Germline loops: CDR1 SEHNR, CDR2 FQNEAQ (reference sequence). V lost 1 base and J 6 bases, leaving 13 bases between the germline ends. The CDR3 is 15 residues long. In DNA form, the CDR3 reads TGTGCCAGCAGCTTAGTTTCATCGGGAGCCAATGAGCAGTTCTTC. Protein sequence: CASSLVSSGANEQFF.

CDR3 protein: CAISITGKQTYEQYF. The CDR3, as DNA: TGTGCCATCAGCATAACAGGGAAACAGACCTACGAGCAGTACTTC. This sequence joins TRBV10-3 and TRBJ2-7, with D maybe TRBD1 (6 bases). CDR1 and CDR2 from the germline V gene are ENHRY and SYGVKD. The V end was cut by 6 bases, the J end by 2 bases, with 17 bases between. The CDR3 is 15 amino acids.

The V gene is TRBV9, the J gene TRBJ1-5, with D unclear. V lost 3 bases to trimming and J lost 9 bases, with 10 bases between them. The CDR3 has 12 amino acids. Germline CDR1 SGDLS, CDR2 YYNGEE. Here the CDR3 reads CASSDSVGPQHF. The CDR3 coding sequence is TGTGCCAGCAGCGACTCCGTGGGGCCCCAGCATTTT. The full variable domain, with the rest looked up from reference TRBV9 and TRBJ1-5, is DSGVTQTPKHLITATGQRVTLRCSPRSGDLSVYWYQQSLDQGLQFLIQYYNGEERAKGNILERFSAQQFPDLHSELNLSSLELGDSALYFCASSDSVGPQHFGDGTRLSIL.

This chain links TRBV29-1 with TRBJ1-2; D call uncertain. CDR3 length equals 14 residues. Germline V gives CDR1 SQVTM, CDR2 ANQGSEA. V was trimmed by 2 bases and J by 5 bases, leaving 15 bases between them. CDR3 nucleotide sequence: TGCAGCGTTGAAAGGGCACCCCTGGCTTATGGCTACACCTTC. This codes for CSVERAPLAYGYTF.

V and J are TRBV5-4 and TRBJ1-2; TRBD1 might be the D (5 bases). Trimming shortened V by 4 bases and J by 3 bases, and 13 bases separated the two germline ends. CDR3 length: 14 residues. CDR1 and CDR2 from the germline V gene are SGHNT and YYREEE (reference sequence). The CDR3, as DNA: TGTGCCAGCAGCGCCCGGGACGACGACTATGGCTACACCTTC. Its protein product is CASSARDDDYGYTF.

The rearrangement links TRBV6-1 to TRBJ2-1, with D uncertain. Germline V lookup: CDR1 MNHNS, CDR2 SASEGT. There are 15 residues in the CDR3. Trimming pared 1 base from V and 7 bases from J, leaving 14 bases between. The CDR3 DNA sequence: TGTGCCAGCAGTGAAGTGTGGACCTTAGGGAATGAGCAGTTCTTC. Its translation is CASSEVWTLGNEQFF.

The chain employs TRBV10-3 and TRBJ2-7; the D gene is possibly TRBD1 (5 bases). This CDR3 is 12 amino acids long. Germline values: CDR1 ENHRY, CDR2 SYGVKD. Trimming pared 6 bases from V and 2 bases from J, leaving 8 bases between. CDR3 bases: TGTGCCATCAGCAGGGAAGCCTACGAGCAGTACTTC. Its translation is CAISREAYEQYF.

V is TRBV4-1 and J is TRBJ1-4; 9 positions match TRBD1. J was trimmed by 10 bases and V by 4 bases; bases with no gene match: 4. CDR1 and CDR2 (germline): MGHRA, YSYEKL. CDR3 length equals 13 residues. This CDR3 reads CASSLGQGGKLFF. In DNA, the CDR3 is TGCGCCAGCAGCCTGGGACAGGGCGGAAAACTGTTTTTT.

The genes are TRBV27 and TRBJ2-3; 8 bases are shared with TRBD2. V was pared by 6 bases and J by 5 bases, with 13 bases of the junction left unmatched. The CDR3 covers 16 residues. CDR1 is MNHEY, CDR2 SMNVEV, per germline (reference sequence). CDR3 in amino acids: CASRGGAGLEQDTQYF. In DNA, the CDR3 is TGTGCCAGCAGGGGCGGAGCGGGACTAGAGCAAGATACGCAGTATTTT.

The V gene is TRBV2, the J gene TRBJ2-2; a possible D gene is TRBD1 (6 bases). This CDR3 spans 15 amino acids. Germline loops: CDR1 SNHLY, CDR2 FYNNEI. Trimming left V 5 bases short and J 2 bases short, with 12 bases between. CDR3 DNA sequence: TGTGCCAGCAGTATAAGACAGGCTAACACCGGGGAGCTGTTTTTT. It specifies CASSIRQANTGELFF.

The chain is built from TRBV9 and TRBJ2-7; 14 bases fit TRBD2. In germline, CDR1 is SGDLS, CDR2 YYNGEE. J lost 6 bases, V lost 3 bases, and 14 bases had no gene match. The CDR3 is 18 amino acids. CDR3 DNA sequence: TGTGCCAGCAGCGCAGGACTAGCGGGGGGCATTTTCCTCTCCGAGCAGTACTTC. This gives the protein CASSAGLAGGIFLSEQYF.

This clone has a handful of counts. This chain joins TRBV5-1 and TRBJ1-2; D unclear. V lost 4 bases, J lost 3 bases, and 10 bases lay in between. This CDR3 is 13 amino acids long. Germline V gives CDR1 SGHRS, CDR2 YFSETQ. As DNA, the CDR3 is TGCGCCAGCAGCCAGGAAGGACACTATGGCTACACCTTC. Translation: CASSQEGHYGYTF. The full variable domain, completed using reference TRBV5-1 and TRBJ1-2, is KAGVTQTPRYLIKTRGQQVTLSCSPISGHRSVSWYQQTPGQGLQFLFEYFSETQRNKGNFPGRFSGRQFSNSRSEMNVSTLELGDSALYLCASSQEGHYGYTFGSGTRLTVV.

The CDR3 region is CTSSPGTVGHDQPQHF. The CDR3 DNA is TGCACCAGCAGCCCTGGGACAGTCGGACATGATCAGCCCCAGCATTTT. This chain uses TRBV1 with TRBJ1-5; TRBD1 is the table's D call, not checked against the DNA. TRBV1 is noted as a pseudogene. This CDR3 is 16 amino acids long.

This clone has more than one count but fewer than ten. This sequence joins TRBV4-1 and TRBJ1-2; D not resolved. CDR1 is MGHRA, CDR2 YSYEKL, per germline. The CDR3 runs 15 residues. V lost 1 base and J lost 8, with 17 bases in between. DNA of the CDR3: TGCGCCAGCAGCCAAGGTTTTGGAGGTTCGGGGGGCTACACCTTC. Its protein product is CASSQGFGGSGGYTF.

This clone occurred a few times. The chain joins TRBV5-6 to TRBJ2-1, with TRBD2 matching over 10 bases. CDR1 is SGHDT and CDR2 is YYEEEE in the germline V gene. V lost 0 bases and J lost 7; bases outside the gene matches: 7. This CDR3 region has 16 residues. The CDR3 sequence is CASSLVGSGGRNEQFF. The CDR3 region has the DNA TGTGCCAGCAGCTTGGTAGGTAGCGGGGGGCGGAATGAGCAGTTCTTC. The full variable domain, with the rest looked up from reference TRBV5-6 and TRBJ2-1, is DAGVTQSPTHLIKTRGQQVTLRCSPKSGHDTVSWYQQALGQGPQFIFQYYEEEERQRGNFPDRFSGHQFPNYSSELNVNALLLGDSALYLCASSLVGSGGRNEQFFGPGTRLTVL.

The chain carries TRBV29-1 and TRBJ1-4; 7 bases line up with TRBD1. The CDR3 sequence is 14 residues long. V dropped 6 bases and J dropped 0; count of bases not matched to a gene: 4. The germline V gene encodes CDR1 SQVTM and CDR2 ANQGSEA. The CDR3 loop is CSVTGSATNEKLFF. The CDR3 nucleotides read TGCAGCGTGACAGGGTCTGCAACTAATGAAAAACTGTTTTTT.

The chain joins TRBV2 to TRBJ1-1; D remains unclear. The CDR3 covers 12 residues. The germline V and J ends were trimmed by 9 bases and 4 bases, with 12 bases remaining between them. Germline V gene sequence: CDR1 SNHLY, CDR2 FYNNEI. CDR3 loop: CASQFGGTEAFF. As DNA, the CDR3 is TGTGCCAGTCAGTTTGGCGGCACTGAAGCTTTCTTT.

Turning to this clone: This probably arose from a read error, given a far larger clone one base away. V is TRBV5-6 and J is TRBJ2-7; 10 nucleotides match TRBD2. The V and J ends lost 6 bases and 0 bases, in that order; junction bases with no gene match: 3. Germline CDR1 reads SGHDT; CDR2 reads YYEEEE. The CDR3 runs 14 residues. The CDR3 coding sequence is TGTGCCAGCACCGAGCGGGGGGGCTCCTACGAGCAGTACTTC. It codes for CASTERGGSYEQYF.

This clone has at least ten counts. The chain links TRBV28 to TRBJ2-1; D remains ambiguous. Trimming cost V 3 bases and J 5 bases, with 2 bases left between them. Germline V gene data show CDR1 as MDHEN and CDR2 as SYDVKM. CDR3 length: 11 amino acids. The CDR3 spells CASSFNNEQFF. CDR3 nucleotide sequence: TGTGCCAGCAGTTTCAACAATGAGCAGTTCTTC.

This chain uses TRBV7-9 with TRBJ2-3, with unresolved D. The CDR3 spans 15 residues. In germline, CDR1 is SEHNR, CDR2 FQNEAQ (reference sequence). Trimming pared 3 bases from V and 6 bases from J, leaving 16 bases between. The CDR3 loop reads CASSFQRPPSDTQYF. The CDR3 coding sequence is TGTGCCAGCAGCTTCCAAAGACCACCGTCCGATACGCAGTATTTT.

This clone was counted only a few times. The gene calls are TRBV7-6 and TRBJ1-5; D possibly corresponds to TRBD1 (5 bases). Germline CDR1 and CDR2: SGHVS and FNYEAQ. V was shortened by 0 bases and J by 7 bases, with 10 bases between the two germline ends. CDR3 length equals 14 residues. The CDR3 nucleotides read TGTGCCAGCAGCTTAGCAGGGGCAAGGCAGCCCCAGCATTTT. It specifies CASSLAGARQPQHF.

The table lists this clone with a few counts. This chain uses TRBV5-4 with TRBJ2-7, with TRBD2 identical over 10 bases. The V gene end was trimmed by 4 bases and the J gene end by 2 bases; junction bases not matched to a gene: 6. The germline V gene encodes CDR1 SGHNT and CDR2 YYREEE (reference sequence). This CDR3 spans 15 amino acids. The CDR3 loop reads CASSERTSGAYEQYF. DNA for the CDR3: TGTGCCAGCAGCGAGAGGACTAGCGGTGCCTACGAGCAGTACTTC.

The chain couples TRBV4-1 to TRBJ2-4; the D is unclear. Germline-derived CDR1 and CDR2 are MGHRA and YSYEKL. CDR3 length: 17 residues. With 0 bases removed from V and 6 bases from J, the gap between germline ends came to 18 bases. CDR3 loop: CASSQDSAGTFRNIQYF. In nucleotides, the CDR3 is TGCGCCAGCAGCCAAGATTCAGCAGGCACTTTCCGAAACATTCAGTACTTC.

Ten or more counts support this clone. The chain combines TRBV13 with TRBJ1-6; TRBD1 might be the D (6 bases). CDR1 and CDR2 (germline): PRHDT, FYEKMQ (reference sequence). V was pared by 3 bases and J by 5 bases, with 17 bases between. The CDR3 has 17 amino acids. The CDR3 DNA reads TGTGCCAGCAGCTTTTTAAGGGGGTCGGAGAATAATTCACCCCTCCACTTT. Translated: CASSFLRGSENNSPLHF.

The chain couples TRBV5-1 to TRBJ1-4, with 11 bases that match TRBD1. This CDR3 comprises 14 residues. Trimming took 4 bases from V and 5 from J; bases not matched to a gene: 1. The germline CDR1 and CDR2 sequences are SGHRS and YFSETQ. The CDR3 here is CASSRDRGNEKLFF. Written as DNA, the CDR3 is TGCGCCAGCAGCCGGGACAGGGGGAATGAAAAACTGTTTTTT.

V and J are TRBV11-2 and TRBJ2-3; D is uncertain. CDR1 SGHAT and CDR2 FQNNGV come from the germline V gene. The V and J ends lost 5 bases and 4 bases respectively, with 16 bases between them. There are 15 residues in the CDR3. The CDR3 region has the DNA TGTGCCAGCAGCCCGAGCGTCGGTAGAGCAGATACGCAGTATTTT. This encodes CASSPSVGRADTQYF.

This chain joins TRBV19 and TRBJ1-1; 7 bases are shared with TRBD1. This CDR3 spans 13 amino acids. V dropped 5 bases and J dropped 5; count of bases not matched to a gene: 5. Per the germline V gene, CDR1 is LNHDA and CDR2 is SQIVND (reference sequence). CDR3 bases: TGTGCCAGTAGTCGGACAGGCAGGACTGAAGCTTTCTTT. Its protein is CASSRTGRTEAFF.

This clone showed up many times. This chain links TRBV9 with TRBJ2-4; TRBD2 is a possible D gene (5 bases). The germline V and J ends were trimmed by 2 bases and 8 bases, with 11 bases remaining between them. The CDR3 is made up of 13 amino acids. The germline V gene encodes CDR1 SGDLS and CDR2 YYNGEE. CDR3 sequence: CASSVGDGDIQYF. The CDR3 DNA reads TGTGCCAGCAGCGTCGGGGATGGGGACATTCAGTACTTC.

The chain combines TRBV2 with TRBJ1-2; D remains ambiguous. CDR3 length equals 11 residues. CDR1 is SNHLY and CDR2 is FYNNEI in the germline V gene. Deletions cut 8 bases from V and 5 bases from J, with 9 bases between. The CDR3 region is CASHWEYGYTF. CDR3 nucleotides: TGTGCCAGCCACTGGGAGTATGGCTACACCTTC.

At least ten counts were recorded for this clone. The chain is built from TRBV5-5 and TRBJ1-4, with 10 bases identical to TRBD1. The CDR3 consists of 15 residues. Looked up from germline, CDR1 is SGHKS and CDR2 is YYEKEE (reference sequence). V dropped 5 bases and J dropped 5; count of bases not matched to a gene: 6. The chain's CDR3 is CASSFPGQGNEKLFF. CDR3 coding DNA: TGTGCCAGCAGTTTTCCGGGACAGGGGAATGAAAAACTGTTTTTT.